This TCR beta chain was obtained from a study of control samples from healthy donors and cancer patients. The protocol was immunoSEQ multiplex PCR, while the TCRdb copy is restricted to in-frame clones and leaves out a portion. The sample lists tens of thousands of clones; around 94% were seen once. V trimming: 8 bases; J trimming: 11 bases; junction bases outside the gene matches: 12. CDR1 and CDR2 (germline): SNHLY, FYNNEI. The CDR3 runs to 14 residues. The source of this sequence is a woman aged 18-29 years in good health. The sequenced sample consisted of blood. The V and J genes are TRBV2 and TRBJ2-1, with 10 bases aligning to TRBD2. The CDR3 reads CASGQRGGGWKQFF. CDR3 DNA: TGTGCCAGCGGCCAGCGGGGGGGCGGTTGGAAGCAGTTCTTC. The full variable domain, with the rest looked up from reference TRBV2 and TRBJ2-1, is EPEVTQTPSHQVTQMGQEVILRCVPISNHLYFYWYRQILGQKVEFLVSFYNNEISEKSEIFDDQFSVERPDGSNFTLKIRSTKLEDSAMYFCASGQRGGGWKQFFGPGTRLTVL.